This T cell receptor (beta chain) emerged from a study of chemoradiotherapy in HPV16-positive cancers. Study overall: Two HPV16-positive patients' cells yielded candidate HPV-specific clones and common motifs.

This table comes from immunoSEQ multiplex PCR, and its TCRdb copy is limited to in-frame clones, with some not included. Among approximately 12,000 clones, approximately 90% were seen once, and the ten largest hold less than 2%. Overall study findings and caveats: In HPV16-positive patients, HPV-responsive T-cell expansion tracked better recurrence-free survival.

Notes on this clone: The antigen remains undetermined.

The V gene's germline CDR1 is SGHTA and CDR2 FQGNSA. This CDR3 is built from 17 residues. V trimming: 1 base; J trimming: 8 bases; junction bases outside the gene matches: 16. This TCR derives from a human donor with HPV-associated anogenital cancer. The chain joins TRBV7-2 to TRBJ1-2, with TRBD1 matching over 7 bases. Sequenced here: blood, sampled from a patient who underwent chemoradiotherapy. CDR3 protein: CASSLGGSGGRSRGYTF. CDR3 nucleotide sequence: TGTGCCAGCAGCTTAGGAGGGTCAGGGGGACGGTCGAGAGGCTACACCTTC.